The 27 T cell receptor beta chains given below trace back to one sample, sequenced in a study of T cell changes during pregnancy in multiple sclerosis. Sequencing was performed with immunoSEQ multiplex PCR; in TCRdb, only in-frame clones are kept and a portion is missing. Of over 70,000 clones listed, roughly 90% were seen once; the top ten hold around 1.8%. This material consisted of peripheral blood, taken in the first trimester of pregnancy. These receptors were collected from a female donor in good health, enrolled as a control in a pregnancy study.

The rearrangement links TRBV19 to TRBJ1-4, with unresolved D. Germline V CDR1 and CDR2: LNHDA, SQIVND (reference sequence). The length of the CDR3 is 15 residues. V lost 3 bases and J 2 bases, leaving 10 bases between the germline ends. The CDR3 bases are TGTGCCAGTAGTATCGGAGGCCTCACTAATGAAAAACTGTTTTTT. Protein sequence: CASSIGGLTNEKLFF.

DNA for the CDR3: TGCGCCAGCAGCCAAAGGGGCTTGGACACTGAAGCTTTCTTT. This codes for CASSQRGLDTEAFF. This chain connects TRBV4-1 to TRBJ1-1; D is perhaps TRBD1 (5 bases). The ends were cut back, 2 bases at V and 3 bases at J, with 10 bases in the middle. The CDR3 is 14 residues long. Per germline, CDR1 MGHRA and CDR2 YSYEKL.

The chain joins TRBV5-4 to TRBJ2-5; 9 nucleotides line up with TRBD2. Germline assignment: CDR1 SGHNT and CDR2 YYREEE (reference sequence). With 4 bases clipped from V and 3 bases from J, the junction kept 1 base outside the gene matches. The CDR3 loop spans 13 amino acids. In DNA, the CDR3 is TGTGCCAGCAGCCTAGCGGGGAAAGAGACCCAGTACTTC. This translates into CASSLAGKETQYF.

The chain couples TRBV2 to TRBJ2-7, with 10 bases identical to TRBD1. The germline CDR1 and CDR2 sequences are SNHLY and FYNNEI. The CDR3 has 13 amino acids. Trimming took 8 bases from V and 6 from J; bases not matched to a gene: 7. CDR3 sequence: CASGPGTGVEQYF. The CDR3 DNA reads TGTGCCAGCGGTCCTGGGACAGGGGTCGAGCAGTACTTC.

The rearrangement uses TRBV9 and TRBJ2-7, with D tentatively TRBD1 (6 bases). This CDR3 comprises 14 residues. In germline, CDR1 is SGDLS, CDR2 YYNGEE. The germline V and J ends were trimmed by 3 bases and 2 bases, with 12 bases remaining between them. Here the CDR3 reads CASSGRQDPYEQYF. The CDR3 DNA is TGTGCCAGCAGCGGAAGACAGGATCCCTACGAGCAGTACTTC.

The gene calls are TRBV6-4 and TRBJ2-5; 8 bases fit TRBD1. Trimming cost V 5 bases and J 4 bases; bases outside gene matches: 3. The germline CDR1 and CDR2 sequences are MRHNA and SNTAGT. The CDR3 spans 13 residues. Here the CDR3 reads CASSLGQGETQYF. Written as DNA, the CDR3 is TGTGCCAGCAGTCTCGGACAGGGAGAGACCCAGTACTTC.

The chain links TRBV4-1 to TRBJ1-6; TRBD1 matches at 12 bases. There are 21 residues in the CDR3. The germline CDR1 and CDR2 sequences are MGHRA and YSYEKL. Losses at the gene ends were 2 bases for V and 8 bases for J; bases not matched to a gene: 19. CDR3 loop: CASSQFPALGQGASGYSPLHF. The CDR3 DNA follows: TGCGCCAGCAGCCAATTCCCGGCTCTGGGACAGGGGGCCAGTGGTTATTCACCCCTCCACTTT.

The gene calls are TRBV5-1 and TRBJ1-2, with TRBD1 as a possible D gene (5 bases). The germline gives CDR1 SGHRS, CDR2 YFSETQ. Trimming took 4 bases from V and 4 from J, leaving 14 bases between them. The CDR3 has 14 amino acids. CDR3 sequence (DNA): TGCGCCAGCAGCCCAGGGATAGGAGCCTATGGCTACACCTTC. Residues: CASSPGIGAYGYTF.

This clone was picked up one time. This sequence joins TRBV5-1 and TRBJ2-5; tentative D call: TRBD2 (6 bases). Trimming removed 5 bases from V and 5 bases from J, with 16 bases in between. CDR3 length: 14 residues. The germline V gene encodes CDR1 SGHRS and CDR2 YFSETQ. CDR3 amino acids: CASRGGTPGETQYF. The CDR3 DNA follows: TGCGCCAGCAGGGGCGGGACCCCTGGCGAGACCCAGTACTTC.

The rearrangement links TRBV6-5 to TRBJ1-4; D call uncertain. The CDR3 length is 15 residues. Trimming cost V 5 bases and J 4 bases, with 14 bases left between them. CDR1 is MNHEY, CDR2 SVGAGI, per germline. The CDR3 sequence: CASSRLAASNEKLFF. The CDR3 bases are TGTGCCAGCAGTCGCCTGGCCGCCAGTAATGAAAAACTGTTTTTT.

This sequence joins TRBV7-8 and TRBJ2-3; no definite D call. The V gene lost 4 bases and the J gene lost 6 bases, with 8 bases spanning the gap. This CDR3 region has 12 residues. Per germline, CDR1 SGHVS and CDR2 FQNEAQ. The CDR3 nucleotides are TGTGCCAGCAGCTCTGAACGGGATACGCAGTATTTT. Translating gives CASSSERDTQYF.

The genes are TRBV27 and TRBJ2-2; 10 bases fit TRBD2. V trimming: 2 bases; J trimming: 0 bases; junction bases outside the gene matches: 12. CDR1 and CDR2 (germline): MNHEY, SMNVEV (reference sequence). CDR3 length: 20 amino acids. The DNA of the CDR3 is TGTGCCAGCAGTTTAAAAGGTCCCCTAGCGGGGGCCCCGAACACCGGGGAGCTGTTTTTT. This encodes CASSLKGPLAGAPNTGELFF.

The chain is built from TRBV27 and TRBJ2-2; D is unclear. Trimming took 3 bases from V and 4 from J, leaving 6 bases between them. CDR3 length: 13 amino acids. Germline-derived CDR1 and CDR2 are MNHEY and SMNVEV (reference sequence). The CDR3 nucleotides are TGTGCCAGCAGTTTGGTCAGCACCGGGGAGCTGTTTTTT. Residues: CASSLVSTGELFF.

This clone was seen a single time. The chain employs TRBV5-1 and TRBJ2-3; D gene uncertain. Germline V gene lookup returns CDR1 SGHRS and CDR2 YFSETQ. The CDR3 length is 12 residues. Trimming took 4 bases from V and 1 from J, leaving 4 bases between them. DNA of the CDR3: TGCGCCAGCAGCACACGCACAGATACGCAGTATTTT. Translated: CASSTRTDTQYF.

In nucleotides, the CDR3 is TGTGCCAGCAGCTTACTCACTGGCGGGCTGGGTTTAGCCTACGAGCAGTACTTC. It specifies CASSLLTGGLGLAYEQYF. V is TRBV7-9 and J is TRBJ2-7, with D possibly being TRBD2 (5 bases). The CDR3 consists of 18 residues. Germline loops: CDR1 SEHNR, CDR2 FQNEAQ (reference sequence). V gave up 2 bases and J gave up 2 bases, with 22 bases separating them.

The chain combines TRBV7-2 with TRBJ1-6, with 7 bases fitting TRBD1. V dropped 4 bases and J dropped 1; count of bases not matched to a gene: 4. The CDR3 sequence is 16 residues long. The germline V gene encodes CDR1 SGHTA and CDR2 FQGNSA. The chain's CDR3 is CASSSQGRSYNSPLHF. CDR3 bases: TGTGCCAGCAGCTCACAGGGGCGGTCCTATAATTCACCCCTCCACTTT.

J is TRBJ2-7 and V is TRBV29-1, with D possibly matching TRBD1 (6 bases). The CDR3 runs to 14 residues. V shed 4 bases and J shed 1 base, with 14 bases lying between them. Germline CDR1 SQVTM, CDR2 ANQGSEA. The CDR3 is CSVARAGTSYEQYF. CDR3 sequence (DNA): TGCAGCGTTGCGAGGGCAGGGACATCCTACGAGCAGTACTTC.

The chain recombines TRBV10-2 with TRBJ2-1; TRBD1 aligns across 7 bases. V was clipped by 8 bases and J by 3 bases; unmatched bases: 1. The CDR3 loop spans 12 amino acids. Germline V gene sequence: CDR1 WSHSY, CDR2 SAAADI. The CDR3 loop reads CASGTDYNEQFF. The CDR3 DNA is TGCGCCAGCGGGACAGACTACAATGAGCAGTTCTTC.

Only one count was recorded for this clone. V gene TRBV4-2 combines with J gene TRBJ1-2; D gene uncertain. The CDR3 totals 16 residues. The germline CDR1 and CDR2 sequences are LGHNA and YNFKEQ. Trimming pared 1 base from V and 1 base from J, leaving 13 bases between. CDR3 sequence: CASSQVATLLNYGYTF. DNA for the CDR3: TGTGCCAGCAGCCAAGTGGCCACCTTGCTTAACTATGGCTACACCTTC.

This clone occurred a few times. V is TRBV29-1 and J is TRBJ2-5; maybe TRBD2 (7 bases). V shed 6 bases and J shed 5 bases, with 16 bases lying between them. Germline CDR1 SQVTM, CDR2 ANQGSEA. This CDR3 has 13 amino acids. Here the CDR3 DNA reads TGCAGCGTCCATGGGGGGGGCGCGGAGACCCAGTACTTC. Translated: CSVHGGGAETQYF. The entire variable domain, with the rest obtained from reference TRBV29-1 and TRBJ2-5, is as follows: SAVISQKPSRDICQRGTSLTIQCQVDSQVTMMFWYRQQPGQSLTLIATANQGSEATYESGFVIDKFPISRPNLTFSTLTVSNMSPEDSSIYLCSVHGGGAETQYFGPGTRLLVL.

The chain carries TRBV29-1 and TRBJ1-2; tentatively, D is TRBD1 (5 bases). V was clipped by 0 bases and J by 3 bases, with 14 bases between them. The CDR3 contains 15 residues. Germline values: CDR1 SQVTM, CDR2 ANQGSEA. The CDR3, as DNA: TGCAGCGTTGAAGATGGGGGGACTTCCCACTATGGCTACACCTTC. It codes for CSVEDGGTSHYGYTF. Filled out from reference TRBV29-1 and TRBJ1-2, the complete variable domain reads SAVISQKPSRDICQRGTSLTIQCQVDSQVTMMFWYRQQPGQSLTLIATANQGSEATYESGFVIDKFPISRPNLTFSTLTVSNMSPEDSSIYLCSVEDGGTSHYGYTFGSGTRLTVV.

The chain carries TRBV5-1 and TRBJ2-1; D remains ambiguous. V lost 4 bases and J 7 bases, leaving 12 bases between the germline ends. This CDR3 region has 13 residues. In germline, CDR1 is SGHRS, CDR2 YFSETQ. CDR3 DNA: TGCGCCAGCAGCCTCTTACTCCGGAATGAGCAGTTCTTC. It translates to CASSLLLRNEQFF.

In nucleotides, the CDR3 is TGTGCCAGCAGTGAACGGGGCGGGGGGCTCGGGGATACGCAGTATTTT. Its translation: CASSERGGGLGDTQYF. The gene calls are TRBV6-1 and TRBJ2-3, with 8 bases aligning to TRBD2. Unmatched junction bases numbered 10, after V lost 2 bases and J lost 6 bases. In germline, CDR1 is MNHNS, CDR2 SASEGT. The CDR3 contains 16 residues.

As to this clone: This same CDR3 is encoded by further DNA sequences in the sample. The CDR3 reads CASSPPGDTEAFF. Here the CDR3 DNA reads TGTGCCAGCAGCCCCCCAGGCGACACTGAAGCTTTCTTT. The chain has TRBV7-9 and TRBJ1-1; no reliable D call. Trimming cost V 5 bases and J 3 bases, with 10 bases left between them. The length of the CDR3 is 13 residues. Germline V gene data show CDR1 as SEHNR and CDR2 as FQNEAQ (reference sequence).

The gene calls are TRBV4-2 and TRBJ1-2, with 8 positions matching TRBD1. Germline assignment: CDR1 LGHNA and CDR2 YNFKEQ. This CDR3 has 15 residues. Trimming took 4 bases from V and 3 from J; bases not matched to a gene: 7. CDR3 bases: TGTGCCAGCAGCCGAGACCAGGGGGCGGACTATGGCTACACCTTC. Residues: CASSRDQGADYGYTF.

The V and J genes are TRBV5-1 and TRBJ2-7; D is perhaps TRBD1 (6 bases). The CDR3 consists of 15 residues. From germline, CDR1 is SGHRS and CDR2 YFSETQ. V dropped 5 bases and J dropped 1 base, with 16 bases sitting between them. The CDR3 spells CASSPMQGLSYEQYF. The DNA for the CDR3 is TGCGCCAGCAGTCCGATGCAGGGGTTATCCTACGAGCAGTACTTC.

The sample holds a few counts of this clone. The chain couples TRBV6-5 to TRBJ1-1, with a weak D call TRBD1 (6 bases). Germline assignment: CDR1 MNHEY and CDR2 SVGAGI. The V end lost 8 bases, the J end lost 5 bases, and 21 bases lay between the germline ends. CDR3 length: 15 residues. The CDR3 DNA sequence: TGTGCCAGCCAACCTCGGACAGACCCGATAACTGAAGCTTTCTTT. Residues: CASQPRTDPITEAFF.